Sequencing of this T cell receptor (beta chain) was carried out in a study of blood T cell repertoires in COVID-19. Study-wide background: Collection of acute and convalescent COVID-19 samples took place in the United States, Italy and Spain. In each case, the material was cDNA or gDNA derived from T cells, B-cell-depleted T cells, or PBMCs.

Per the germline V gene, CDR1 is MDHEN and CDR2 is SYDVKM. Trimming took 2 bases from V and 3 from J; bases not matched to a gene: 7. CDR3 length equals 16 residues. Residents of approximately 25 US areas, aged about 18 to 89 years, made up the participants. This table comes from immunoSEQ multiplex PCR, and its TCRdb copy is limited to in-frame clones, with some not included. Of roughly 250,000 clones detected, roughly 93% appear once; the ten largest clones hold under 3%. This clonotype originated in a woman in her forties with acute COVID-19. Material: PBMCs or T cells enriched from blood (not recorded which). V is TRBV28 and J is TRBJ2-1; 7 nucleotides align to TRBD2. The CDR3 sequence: CASSLSGRGDYNEQFF. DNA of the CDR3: TGTGCCAGCAGTTTAAGTGGGAGGGGAGACTACAATGAGCAGTTCTTC.